This entry describes one T cell receptor beta chain. The table came from immunoSEQ multiplex PCR; TCRdb's copy has only in-frame clones and leaves some out. The sample includes 45,000 to 55,000 clones, roughly 94% of them seen just once. This entry comes from a study of technical replicates of blood from a few donors. The CDR3 spans 15 residues. Germline CDR1 and CDR2: MDHEN and SYDVKM. Trimming stripped 5 bases from V and 0 bases from J, with 11 bases between. This sequence was found in a human donor in good health. The chain combines TRBV28 with TRBJ1-5, with D uncertain. Sample: T cells isolated from PBMCs. CDR3 region: CASSPGGRSNQPQHF. CDR3 nucleotides: TGTGCCAGCAGTCCAGGTGGCCGTAGCAATCAGCCCCAGCATTTT.